One sample yielded the 5 T cell receptor beta chains listed below, sequenced in a study of blood T cell repertoires in COVID-19. This table comes from immunoSEQ multiplex PCR, and its TCRdb copy is limited to in-frame clones, with some not included. The data contain more than 90,000 clones, about 80% of them seen just once; the ten biggest clones take up approximately 24%. The sample taken for sequencing was peripheral blood. The receptors here all came from a human donor in a cohort sampled during active COVID-19.

The chain carries TRBV28 and TRBJ1-5; D ambiguous. Trimming cost V 3 bases and J 6 bases, with 18 bases left between them. This CDR3 is built from 16 residues. CDR1 MDHEN and CDR2 SYDVKM come from the germline V gene. CDR3 amino acids: CASSFMRQLRSQPQHF. The CDR3, as DNA: TGTGCCAGCAGTTTTATGAGGCAGCTGAGGAGTCAGCCCCAGCATTTT.

The gene calls are TRBV25-1 and TRBJ2-1, with 8 bases lining up with TRBD2. V lost 3 bases and J lost 6; bases outside the gene matches: 7. The CDR3 is 15 residues long. Germline CDR1 reads MGHDK; CDR2 reads SYGVNS. The CDR3, as DNA: TGTGCCAGCAGTGACTTCGCGGGGGGCACCAATGAGCAGTTCTTC. It encodes CASSDFAGGTNEQFF.

Remarks on this clone: A read error may produce the germline difference seen at one junction end. The chain is built from TRBV18 and TRBJ2-3; TRBD2 might be the D (5 bases). This CDR3 contains 16 residues. The germline V gene encodes CDR1 KGHSH and CDR2 LQKENI. CDR3 sequence (DNA): TGTGCCAACTCACCCCGGGGTGGTCTTCAGAGGGATACGCAGTATTTT. Protein: CANSPRGGLQRDTQYF.

This clone has a handful of counts. The V gene is TRBV5-6, the J gene TRBJ1-1; D gene ambiguous. Trimming cost V 1 base and J 2 bases, with 12 bases left between them. The CDR3 spans 15 residues. From germline, CDR1 is SGHDT and CDR2 YYEEEE. This chain's CDR3 is CASSLRSQINTEAFF. The CDR3 bases are TGTGCCAGCAGCTTGAGGAGTCAGATCAACACTGAAGCTTTCTTT.

The V gene is TRBV7-9, the J gene TRBJ2-7; 8 bases fit TRBD1. Germline lookup yields CDR1 SEHNR and CDR2 FQNEAQ (reference sequence). V was pared by 4 bases and J by 2 bases, with 7 bases of the junction left unmatched. The CDR3 is made up of 15 amino acids. The CDR3 reads CASSSDRGLPYEQYF. The CDR3 DNA reads as TGTGCCAGCAGCTCCGACAGGGGCCTCCCCTACGAGCAGTACTTC.